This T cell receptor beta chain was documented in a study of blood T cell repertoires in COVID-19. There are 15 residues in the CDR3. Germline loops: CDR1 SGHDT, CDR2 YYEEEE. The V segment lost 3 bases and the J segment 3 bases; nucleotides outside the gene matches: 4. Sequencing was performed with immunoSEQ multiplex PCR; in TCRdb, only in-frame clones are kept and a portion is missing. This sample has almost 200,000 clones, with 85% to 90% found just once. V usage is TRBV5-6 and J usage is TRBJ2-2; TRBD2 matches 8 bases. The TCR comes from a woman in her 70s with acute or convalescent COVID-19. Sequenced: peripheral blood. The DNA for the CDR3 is TGTGCCAGCAGCTCTCGGGAGGGGTACACCGGGGAGCTGTTTTTT. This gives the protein CASSSREGYTGELFF.